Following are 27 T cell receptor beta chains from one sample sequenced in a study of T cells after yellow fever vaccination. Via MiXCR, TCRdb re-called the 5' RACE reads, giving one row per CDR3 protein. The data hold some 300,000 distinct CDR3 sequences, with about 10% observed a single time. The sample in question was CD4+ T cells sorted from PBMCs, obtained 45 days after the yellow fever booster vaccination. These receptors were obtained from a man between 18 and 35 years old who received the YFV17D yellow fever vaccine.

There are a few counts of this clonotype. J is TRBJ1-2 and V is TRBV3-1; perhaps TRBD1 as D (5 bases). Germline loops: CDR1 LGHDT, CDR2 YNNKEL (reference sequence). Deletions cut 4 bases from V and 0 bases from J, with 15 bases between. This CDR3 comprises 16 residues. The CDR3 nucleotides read TGTGCCAGCAGCCCCATTGGGGGGGGAGCTAACTATGGCTACACCTTC. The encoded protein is CASSPIGGGANYGYTF. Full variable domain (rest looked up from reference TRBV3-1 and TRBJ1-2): DTAVSQTPKYLVTQMGNDKSIKCEQNLGHDTMYWYKQDSKKFLKIMFSYNNKELIINETVPNRFSPKSPDKAHLNLHINSLELGDSAVYFCASSPIGGGANYGYTFGSGTRLTVV.

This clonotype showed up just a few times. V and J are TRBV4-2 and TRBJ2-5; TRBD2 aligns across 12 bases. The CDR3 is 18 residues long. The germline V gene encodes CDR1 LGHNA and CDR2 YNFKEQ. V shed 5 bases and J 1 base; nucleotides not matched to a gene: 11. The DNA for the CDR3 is TGTGCCAGCAGCGGCACTAGCGGGGGGCTTGGATTCCAAGAGACCCAGTACTTC. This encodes CASSGTSGGLGFQETQYF.

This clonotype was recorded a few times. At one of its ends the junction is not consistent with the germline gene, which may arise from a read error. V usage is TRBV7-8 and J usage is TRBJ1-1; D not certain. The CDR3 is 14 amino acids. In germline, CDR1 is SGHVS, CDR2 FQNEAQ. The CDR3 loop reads CASSKGGKNTEALF. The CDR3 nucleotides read TGTGCCAGCAGCAAGGGAGGGAAGAACACTGAAGCTTTATTT. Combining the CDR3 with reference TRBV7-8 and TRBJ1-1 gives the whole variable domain GAGVSQSPRYKVAKRGQDVALRCDPISGHVSLFWYQQALGQGPEFLTYFQNEAQLDKSGLPSDRFFAERPEGSVSTLKIQRTQQEDSAVYLCASSKGGKNTEALFGQGTRLTVV.

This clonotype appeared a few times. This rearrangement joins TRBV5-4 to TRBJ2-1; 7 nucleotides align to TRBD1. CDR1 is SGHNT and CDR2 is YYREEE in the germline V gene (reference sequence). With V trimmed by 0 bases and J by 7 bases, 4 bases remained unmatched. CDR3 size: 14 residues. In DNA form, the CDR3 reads TGTGCCAGCAGCTTGGGACAGGGTGAAAATGAGCAGTTCTTC. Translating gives CASSLGQGENEQFF. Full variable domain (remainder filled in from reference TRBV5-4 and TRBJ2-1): ETGVTQSPTHLIKTRGQQVTLRCSSQSGHNTVSWYQQALGQGPQFIFQYYREEENGRGNFPPRFSGLQFPNYSSELNVNALELDDSALYLCASSLGQGENEQFFGPGTRLTVL.

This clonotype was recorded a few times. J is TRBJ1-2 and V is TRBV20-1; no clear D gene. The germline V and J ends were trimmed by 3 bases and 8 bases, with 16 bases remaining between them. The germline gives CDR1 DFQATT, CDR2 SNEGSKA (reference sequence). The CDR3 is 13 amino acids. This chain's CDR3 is CSASIDYDGGYTF. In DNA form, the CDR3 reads TGCAGTGCTAGTATCGACTACGACGGAGGCTACACCTTC.

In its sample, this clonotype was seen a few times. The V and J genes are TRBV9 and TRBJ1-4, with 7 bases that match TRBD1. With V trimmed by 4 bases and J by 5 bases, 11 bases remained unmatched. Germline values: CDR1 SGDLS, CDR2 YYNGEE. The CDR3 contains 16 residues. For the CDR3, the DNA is TGTGCCAGCAGCACTACCCCAGGGGGGGAAAATGAAAAACTGTTTTTT. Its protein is CASSTTPGGENEKLFF.

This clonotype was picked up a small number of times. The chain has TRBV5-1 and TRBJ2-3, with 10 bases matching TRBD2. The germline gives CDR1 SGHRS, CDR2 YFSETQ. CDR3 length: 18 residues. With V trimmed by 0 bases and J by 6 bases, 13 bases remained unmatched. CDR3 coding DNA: TGCGCCAGCAGCTTGGAGGGGGCTAGCGGGGGCGCTACGGATACGCAGTATTTT. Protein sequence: CASSLEGASGGATDTQYF.

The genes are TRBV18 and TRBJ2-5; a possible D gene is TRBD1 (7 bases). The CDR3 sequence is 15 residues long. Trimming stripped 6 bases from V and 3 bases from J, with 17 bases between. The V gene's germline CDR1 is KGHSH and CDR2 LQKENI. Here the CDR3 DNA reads TGTGCCAGCTCCCCAATGGAGGGGGCTAAAGAGACCCAGTACTTC. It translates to CASSPMEGAKETQYF.

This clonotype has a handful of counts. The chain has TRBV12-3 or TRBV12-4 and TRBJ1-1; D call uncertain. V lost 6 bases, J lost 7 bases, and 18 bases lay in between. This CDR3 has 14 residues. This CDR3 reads CASSRAGPEFEAFF. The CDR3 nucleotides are TGTGCCAGCAGCCGAGCGGGCCCCGAATTTGAAGCTTTCTTT.

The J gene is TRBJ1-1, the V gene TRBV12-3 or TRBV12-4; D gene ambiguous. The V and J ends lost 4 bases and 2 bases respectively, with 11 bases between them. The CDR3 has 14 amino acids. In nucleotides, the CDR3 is TGTGCCAGCAGTTCTGCGGGGAGTAACACTGAAGCTTTCTTT. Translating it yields CASSSAGSNTEAFF.

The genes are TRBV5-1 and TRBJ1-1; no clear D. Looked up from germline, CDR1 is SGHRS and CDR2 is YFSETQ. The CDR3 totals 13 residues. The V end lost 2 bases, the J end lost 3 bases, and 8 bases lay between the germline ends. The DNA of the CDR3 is TGCGCCAGCAGCTTCCTCAGTGACACTGAAGCTTTCTTT. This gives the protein CASSFLSDTEAFF.

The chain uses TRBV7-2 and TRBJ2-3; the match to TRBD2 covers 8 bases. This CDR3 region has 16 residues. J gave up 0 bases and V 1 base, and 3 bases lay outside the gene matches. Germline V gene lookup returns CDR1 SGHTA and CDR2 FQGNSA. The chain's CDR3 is CASSLERGTSTDTQYF. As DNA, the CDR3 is TGTGCCAGCAGCTTAGAGCGGGGGACTAGCACAGATACGCAGTATTTT.

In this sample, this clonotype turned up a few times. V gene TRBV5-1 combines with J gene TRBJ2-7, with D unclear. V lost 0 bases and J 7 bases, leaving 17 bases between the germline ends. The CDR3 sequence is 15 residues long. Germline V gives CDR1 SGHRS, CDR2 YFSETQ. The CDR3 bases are TGCGCCAGCAGCTTGGTCCCTGCAGTGGCAGAAGAGCAGTACTTC. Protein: CASSLVPAVAEEQYF.

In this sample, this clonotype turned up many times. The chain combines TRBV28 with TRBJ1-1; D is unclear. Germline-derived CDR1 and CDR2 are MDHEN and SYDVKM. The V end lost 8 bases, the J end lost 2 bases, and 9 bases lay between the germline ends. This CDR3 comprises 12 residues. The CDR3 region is CASESVNTEAFF. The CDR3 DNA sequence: TGTGCCAGCGAGTCAGTAAACACTGAAGCTTTCTTT.

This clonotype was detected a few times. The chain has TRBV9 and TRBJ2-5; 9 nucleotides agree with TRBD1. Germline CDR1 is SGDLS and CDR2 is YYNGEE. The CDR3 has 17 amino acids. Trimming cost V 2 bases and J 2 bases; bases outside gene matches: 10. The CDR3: CASSVGGQGGRQETQYF. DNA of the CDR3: TGTGCCAGCAGCGTGGGGGGACAGGGAGGACGACAAGAGACCCAGTACTTC. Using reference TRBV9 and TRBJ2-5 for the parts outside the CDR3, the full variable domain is DSGVTQTPKHLITATGQRVTLRCSPRSGDLSVYWYQQSLDQGLQFLIQYYNGEERAKGNILERFSAQQFPDLHSELNLSSLELGDSALYFCASSVGGQGGRQETQYFGPGTRLLVL.

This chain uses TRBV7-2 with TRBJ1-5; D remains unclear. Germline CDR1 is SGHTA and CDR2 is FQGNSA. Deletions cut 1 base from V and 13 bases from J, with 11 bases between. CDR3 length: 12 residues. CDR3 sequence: CASSLVGQSQHF. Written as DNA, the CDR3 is TGTGCCAGCAGCTTAGTAGGGCAATCTCAGCATTTT.

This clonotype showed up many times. CDR3 region: CASSQRSREADTQYF. The CDR3 region has the DNA TGTGCCAGCAGCCAGAGGAGTCGGGAGGCAGATACGCAGTATTTT. V usage is TRBV4-2 and J usage is TRBJ2-3, with 7 bases fitting TRBD2. The length of the CDR3 is 15 residues. Unmatched junction bases numbered 7, after V lost 3 bases and J lost 4 bases. Germline loops: CDR1 LGHNA, CDR2 YNFKEQ.

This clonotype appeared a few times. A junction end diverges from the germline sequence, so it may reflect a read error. CDR3 bases: TGTGCCAGCAGCAAAGACGACACTTTGACCCATCAGCCCCAGCATTTT. Translation gives CASSKDDTLTHQPQHF. J is TRBJ1-5 and V is TRBV14; unclear D gene. The CDR3 is 16 amino acids. The germline V gene encodes CDR1 SGHDN and CDR2 FVKESK.

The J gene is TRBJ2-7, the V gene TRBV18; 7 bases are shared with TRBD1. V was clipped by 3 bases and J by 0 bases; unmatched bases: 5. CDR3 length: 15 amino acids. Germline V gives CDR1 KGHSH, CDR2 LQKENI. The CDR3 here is CASSPRQGPSYEQYF. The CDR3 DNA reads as TGTGCCAGCTCACCCAGACAGGGTCCCTCCTACGAGCAGTACTTC.

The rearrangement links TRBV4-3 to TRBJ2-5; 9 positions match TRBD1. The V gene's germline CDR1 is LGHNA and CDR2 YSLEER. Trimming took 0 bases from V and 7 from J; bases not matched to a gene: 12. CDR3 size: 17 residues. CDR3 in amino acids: CASSQDPPGQGLGTQYF. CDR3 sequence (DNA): TGCGCCAGCAGCCAAGATCCGCCGGGACAGGGTTTAGGGACCCAGTACTTC.

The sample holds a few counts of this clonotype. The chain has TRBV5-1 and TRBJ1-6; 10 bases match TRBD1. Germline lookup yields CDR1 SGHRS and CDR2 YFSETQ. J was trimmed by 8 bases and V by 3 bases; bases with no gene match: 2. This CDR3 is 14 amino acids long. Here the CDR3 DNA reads TGCGCCAGCAGCTCCGGGACAGGGGATTCACCCCTCCACTTT. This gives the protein CASSSGTGDSPLHF.

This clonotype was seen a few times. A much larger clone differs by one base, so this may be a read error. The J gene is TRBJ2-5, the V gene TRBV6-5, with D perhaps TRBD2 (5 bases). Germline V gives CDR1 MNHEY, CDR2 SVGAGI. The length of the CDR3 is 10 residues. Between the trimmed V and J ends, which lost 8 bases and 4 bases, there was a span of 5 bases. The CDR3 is CASAGETQYF. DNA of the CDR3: TGTGCCAGCGCGGGAGAGACCCAGTACTTC.

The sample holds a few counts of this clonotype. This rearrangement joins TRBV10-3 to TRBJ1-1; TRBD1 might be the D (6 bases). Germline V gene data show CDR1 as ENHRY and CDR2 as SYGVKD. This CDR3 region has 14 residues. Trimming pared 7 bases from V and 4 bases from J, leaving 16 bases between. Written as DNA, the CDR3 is TGTGCCATCATGGGGGGCGCATCTCGCACTGAAGCTTTCTTT. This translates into CAIMGGASRTEAFF.

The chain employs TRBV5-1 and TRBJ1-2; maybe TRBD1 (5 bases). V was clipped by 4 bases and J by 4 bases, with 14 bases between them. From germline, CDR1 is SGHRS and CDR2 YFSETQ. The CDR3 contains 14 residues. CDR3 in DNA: TGCGCCAGCAGCGGGGACCTGCTTCCCTATGGCTACACCTTC. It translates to CASSGDLLPYGYTF.

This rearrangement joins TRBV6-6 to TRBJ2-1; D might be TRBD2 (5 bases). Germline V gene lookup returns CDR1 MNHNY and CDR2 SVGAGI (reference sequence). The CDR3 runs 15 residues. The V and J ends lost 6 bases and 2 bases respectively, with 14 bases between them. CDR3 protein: CASRDRGGAYNEQFF. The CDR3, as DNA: TGTGCCAGCAGAGACCGGGGTGGGGCCTACAATGAGCAGTTCTTC.

The CDR3 here is CSASGQANTEAFF. The DNA of the CDR3 is TGCAGTGCTAGTGGACAGGCGAACACTGAAGCTTTCTTT. The V call is TRBV20-1, the J call TRBJ1-1; 7 nucleotides agree with TRBD1. Germline V gene lookup returns CDR1 DFQATT and CDR2 SNEGSKA (reference sequence). J was trimmed by 1 base and V by 3 bases; bases with no gene match: 2. The CDR3 extends over 13 amino acids.

CDR3: CASSFRGGRVHSNQPQHF. The CDR3 DNA sequence: TGTGCCAGCAGTTTTCGAGGGGGCCGCGTCCATAGCAATCAGCCCCAGCATTTT. The chain couples TRBV12-3 or TRBV12-4 to TRBJ1-5, with 7 bases that match TRBD1. The CDR3 sequence is 18 residues long. Losses at the gene ends were 3 bases for V and 0 bases for J; bases not matched to a gene: 11.